One and the same sample provided the 17 T cell receptor beta chains below, sequenced in a study of blood T cell repertoires in COVID-19. Some clones are missing from TCRdb's copy, which holds only in-frame ones; the method was immunoSEQ multiplex PCR. The repertoire holds 50,000 to 60,000 clones, with approximately 85% as singletons. The sequenced sample was peripheral blood. These receptors originate from a human donor in a cohort sampled during active COVID-19.

DNA for the CDR3: TGCGCCAGCAGCCATATTGGGGCTAGCGGGGGCCCCGAGCAGTTCTTC. Translating gives CASSHIGASGGPEQFF. The chain recombines TRBV4-1 with TRBJ2-1; TRBD2 matches at 10 bases. Germline CDR1 MGHRA, CDR2 YSYEKL. Trimming at V came to 3 bases and at J to 10 bases, leaving 12 bases not matched to a gene. This CDR3 comprises 16 residues.

This clone has more than one count but fewer than ten. This chain connects TRBV5-4 to TRBJ2-1; 8 bases agree with TRBD2. Germline-derived CDR1 and CDR2 are SGHNT and YYREEE (reference sequence). V lost 2 bases and J lost 9; bases outside the gene matches: 10. The CDR3 is 15 amino acids. The CDR3 nucleotides read TGTGCCAGCAGCTTAGATCCGGGACTAGTTGGTGAGCAGTTCTTC. Translating it yields CASSLDPGLVGEQFF. The full variable domain, rest sourced from reference TRBV5-4 and TRBJ2-1, is ETGVTQSPTHLIKTRGQQVTLRCSSQSGHNTVSWYQQALGQGPQFIFQYYREEENGRGNFPPRFSGLQFPNYSSELNVNALELDDSALYLCASSLDPGLVGEQFFGPGTRLTVL.

The CDR3 is CASSLATGSRDEQYF. The CDR3 DNA sequence: TGTGCCAGCAGCTTAGCGACAGGGAGTAGGGACGAGCAGTACTTC. The chain employs TRBV7-2 and TRBJ2-7, with TRBD1 identical over 7 bases. The V gene end was trimmed by 0 bases and the J gene end by 5 bases; junction bases not matched to a gene: 7. Germline assignment: CDR1 SGHTA and CDR2 FQGNSA. CDR3 length: 15 residues.

This clone came up a few times. The genes are TRBV10-3 and TRBJ2-1; 13 bases are a match to TRBD2. In germline, CDR1 is ENHRY, CDR2 SYGVKD. With 0 bases clipped from V and 6 bases from J, the junction kept 8 bases outside the gene matches. The CDR3 length is 18 residues. CDR3 bases: TGTGCCATCAGTGAGTCCGCCGGGGGACTAGCGGGGTCCAATGAGCAGTTCTTC. Translated: CAISESAGGLAGSNEQFF.

CDR3 in amino acids: CASSPNNRETQYF. The CDR3 bases are TGTGCCAGCAGCCCGAATAACCGGGAGACCCAGTACTTC. J is TRBJ2-5 and V is TRBV28; D call uncertain. V lost 6 bases, J lost 5 bases, and 13 bases lay in between. CDR1 and CDR2 (germline): MDHEN, SYDVKM. This CDR3 has 13 amino acids.

V is TRBV7-2 and J is TRBJ2-7; TRBD1 might be the D (6 bases). CDR1 and CDR2 (germline): SGHTA, FQGNSA. The V and J ends lost 3 bases and 1 base respectively, with 13 bases between them. The CDR3 contains 15 residues. The CDR3 DNA reads as TGTGCCAGCAGCTTTTCACAGGGTTGGTCCTACGAGCAGTACTTC. This gives the protein CASSFSQGWSYEQYF.

This rearrangement joins TRBV5-1 to TRBJ1-2; D is possibly TRBD1 (5 bases). Trimming pared 4 bases from V and 5 bases from J, leaving 9 bases between. In germline, CDR1 is SGHRS, CDR2 YFSETQ. The CDR3 runs to 12 residues. The CDR3 spells CASSPQGYGYTF. In nucleotides, the CDR3 is TGCGCCAGCAGCCCCCAGGGTTATGGCTACACCTTC.

The V gene is TRBV4-3, the J gene TRBJ2-5; 8 nucleotides line up with TRBD2. The CDR3 has 15 amino acids. CDR1 and CDR2 from the germline V gene are LGHNA and YSLEER. With V trimmed by 1 base and J by 6 bases, 7 bases remained unmatched. The CDR3 sequence is CASSQGASGGQTQYF. The CDR3 DNA follows: TGCGCCAGCAGCCAAGGAGCCTCGGGGGGGCAGACCCAGTACTTC.

The chain combines TRBV4-1 with TRBJ2-7; no firm D call. CDR1 and CDR2 (germline): MGHRA, YSYEKL. Between the trimmed V and J ends, which lost 0 bases and 2 bases, there was a span of 11 bases. This CDR3 is built from 15 residues. The chain's CDR3 is CASSQDSAGTYEQYF. The DNA of the CDR3 is TGCGCCAGCAGCCAAGATTCTGCAGGAACCTACGAGCAGTACTTC.

J is TRBJ1-3 and V is TRBV18, with 9 bases identical to TRBD1. Germline loops: CDR1 KGHSH, CDR2 LQKENI. This CDR3 has 15 amino acids. V gave up 4 bases and J gave up 0 bases; unmatched junction bases: 1. In DNA form, the CDR3 reads TGTGCCAGCTCACAGACAGGGGGCTCTGGAAACACCATATATTTT. As protein: CASSQTGGSGNTIYF.

This chain connects TRBV6-2 or TRBV6-3 to TRBJ2-7; the D gene is possibly TRBD1 (6 bases). The germline V and J ends were trimmed by 2 bases and 5 bases, with 16 bases remaining between them. CDR3 length equals 15 residues. Germline CDR1 MNHEY, CDR2 SVGEGT. CDR3 in DNA: TGTGCCAGCAGTTACCACTCGCGCACAGGGAACGAGCAGTACTTC. Protein sequence: CASSYHSRTGNEQYF.

The chain recombines TRBV5-1 with TRBJ2-7; a possible D gene is TRBD1 (6 bases). The V gene lost 1 base and the J gene lost 0 bases, with 8 bases spanning the gap. Germline CDR1 and CDR2: SGHRS and YFSETQ. The CDR3 sequence is 14 residues long. CDR3 sequence: CASSLMTGSYEQYF. The CDR3 DNA follows: TGCGCCAGCAGCTTGATGACAGGCTCCTACGAGCAGTACTTC.

This chain uses TRBV9 with TRBJ2-2; 8 bases match TRBD2. Per germline, CDR1 SGDLS and CDR2 YYNGEE. The CDR3 is 16 residues long. J gave up 1 base and V 3 bases, and 5 bases lay outside the gene matches. The CDR3 region is CASSDQAGENTGELFF. CDR3 nucleotides: TGTGCCAGCAGCGATCAAGCGGGAGAGAACACCGGGGAGCTGTTTTTT.

The V call is TRBV6-5, the J call TRBJ2-2, with TRBD1 as a possible D gene (5 bases). CDR3 length: 14 residues. V lost 6 bases, J lost 1 base, and 9 bases lay in between. Germline CDR1 is MNHEY and CDR2 is SVGAGI. The CDR3 region is CASRATVNTGELFF. CDR3 coding DNA: TGTGCCAGCAGGGCGACAGTGAACACCGGGGAGCTGTTTTTT.

The chain links TRBV4-1 to TRBJ2-1, with 14 nucleotides matching TRBD2. The germline CDR1 and CDR2 sequences are MGHRA and YSYEKL. Trimming removed 0 bases from V and 11 bases from J; junction bases left unmatched: 3. The CDR3 has 15 residues. The CDR3 nucleotides read TGCGCCAGCAGCCAAGAGGGGACTAGCGGGGGCAAGCAGTTCTTC. Protein sequence: CASSQEGTSGGKQFF.

The chain uses TRBV12-3 or TRBV12-4 and TRBJ2-2, with D possibly TRBD1 on 5 matching bases. This CDR3 has 13 residues. The V and J ends lost 3 bases and 5 bases respectively, with 7 bases between them. The CDR3 DNA is TGTGCCAGCAGTTTCAAGGGGACCGGGGAGCTGTTTTTT. This sequence encodes CASSFKGTGELFF.

The rearrangement links TRBV4-3 to TRBJ2-3, with TRBD1 matching over 10 bases. CDR3 length equals 14 residues. Germline trimming cut 5 bases from V and 6 bases from J; bases unmatched to any gene: 5. CDR1 is LGHNA and CDR2 is YSLEER in the germline V gene. CDR3 DNA sequence: TGCGCCAGCAGCTTATGGACAGGGGGGGATACGCAGTATTTT. It yields the protein CASSLWTGGDTQYF.